This T cell receptor (beta chain) originates from a study of OX40 agonist ivuxolimab in advanced cancers. Study background: Every 2 weeks, patients got intravenous ivuxolimab at one of six dose levels (0.01-10 mg/kg). In three patients, partial responses were observed, one with hepatocellular carcinoma and two with cutaneous melanoma. The study, taken as a whole, reports: CD4+ and CD8+ T cells in blood underwent clonal expansion by week 6 at 0.1 to 3.0 mg/kg.

On this clone itself: The antigen is unknown.

TCRdb's copy holds only in-frame clones and misses some; the assay was immunoSEQ multiplex PCR. Of 76,000 or so clones listed, roughly 85% are singletons. The sequenced sample was CD4+ or CD8+ T cells sorted from blood, obtained in a trial of the OX40 agonist ivuxolimab. The clonotype originates from an adult with an advanced solid tumor such as melanoma, head and neck, liver or kidney cancer.

The CDR3 spells CASSLEVPSTDTQYF. The CDR3 nucleotides read TGCGCCAGCAGCTTGGAGGTCCCATCCACAGATACGCAGTATTTT. The rearrangement joins TRBV5-1 to TRBJ2-3; D gene unclear. CDR1 SGHRS and CDR2 YFSETQ come from the germline V gene. This CDR3 contains 15 residues. V gave up 0 bases and J gave up 2 bases, with 10 bases separating them.